This TCR beta chain was captured in a study of CD8+CD57+ T cells in acquired aplastic anemia. Study as a whole: DNA per sorted CD4+ or CD8+ sample ranged roughly 0.19 to 27.4 ug, averaging approximately 3.1 ug. Whole-study results and caveats: Around 30 sequences, all CD8+ CDR3, were shared between patients and controls. A significant difference in CD8+ Simpson's diversity between patients and controls was not found.

As concerns this clonotype: Its antigen is unknown.

Trimming left V 3 bases short and J 5 bases short, with 8 bases between. This CDR3 is built from 14 residues. The germline V gene has CDR1 MGHDK and CDR2 SYGVNS. It was patients with CD8+CD57+ cell expansion by flow cytometry who were chosen for sequencing. As a group, the patients uniformly had severe acquired aplastic anemia. The use of genomic DNA as template underpinned the TCR beta VDJ and CDR3 profiling. MiXCR, run by TCRdb on the reads, gives a single entry per CDR3 protein. The table shows about 180,000 distinct CDR3 sequences, with 48% occurring only once. The TCR was taken from a human donor with aplastic anemia. Sequences were obtained from sorted CD4+, CD8+, or CD8+CD57+ T cells (not recorded which) from PBMCs. V usage is TRBV25-1 and J usage is TRBJ1-6, with a weak D call TRBD1 (6 bases). The CDR3 sequence: CASSEGGDNSPLHF. DNA for the CDR3: TGTGCCAGCAGTGAGGGGGGCGATAATTCACCCCTCCACTTT.